One and the same sample provided the 23 T cell receptor beta chains below, sequenced in a study of CD4+ T cells in melanoma. Assay: immunoSEQ multiplex PCR; the TCRdb copy retains only in-frame clones and omits some. The sample lists a few thousand clones, more than 50% occurring once. The sample was cells from a culture (not recorded whether cultured in vitro). The source is a human donor with melanoma.

The rearrangement joins TRBV6-1 to TRBJ1-2; tentatively, D is TRBD1 (6 bases). The CDR3 totals 16 residues. V was shortened by 0 bases and J by 12 bases, with 23 bases between the two germline ends. Germline loops: CDR1 MNHNS, CDR2 SASEGT. The CDR3 nucleotides are TGTGCCAGCAGTGAAGCGCTTCGGGAGGGCAGGGGATCTAACACCTTC. This translates into CASSEALREGRGSNTF.

This chain joins TRBV5-5 and TRBJ2-7; TRBD1 matches at 7 bases. The germline V gene has CDR1 SGHKS and CDR2 YYEKEE (reference sequence). The J segment lost 4 bases and the V segment lost 4 bases, leaving 11 bases of the junction unmatched. The CDR3 sequence is 15 residues long. This CDR3 is CASSKGQAISYEQYF. The CDR3 DNA sequence: TGTGCCAGCAGCAAAGGACAGGCAATATCGTACGAGCAGTACTTC.

This sequence joins TRBV29-1 and TRBJ2-2, with TRBD1 matching 7 bases. The CDR3 totals 14 residues. V shed 6 bases, J shed 7 bases, and the junction held 11 bases outside the gene matches. Germline CDR1 is SQVTM and CDR2 is ANQGSEA. The CDR3 sequence: CSVKGDSEFGELFF. CDR3 DNA: TGCAGCGTGAAGGGGGACAGCGAATTCGGGGAGCTGTTTTTT.

The chain links TRBV7-8 to TRBJ2-7; TRBD2 agrees at 7 bases. J lost 3 bases, V lost 1 base, and 0 bases had no gene match. Per germline, CDR1 SGHVS and CDR2 FQNEAQ. The CDR3 length is 13 residues. CDR3 in amino acids: CASSLGGGYEQYF. CDR3 coding DNA: TGTGCCAGCAGCTTAGGGGGGGGCTACGAGCAGTACTTC.

This clone turned up a few times. This rearrangement joins TRBV25-1 to TRBJ2-1; 7 bases map to TRBD2. V was pared by 5 bases and J by 7 bases, with 5 bases of the junction left unmatched. CDR1 and CDR2 (germline): MGHDK, SYGVNS. The length of the CDR3 is 13 residues. The CDR3 DNA reads TGTGCCAGCAGTTGGGGGGGGATTAATGAGCAGTTCTTC. Protein sequence: CASSWGGINEQFF. The full variable domain, its missing parts supplied by reference TRBV25-1 and TRBJ2-1, is EADIYQTPRYLVIGTGKKITLECSQTMGHDKMYWYQQDPGMELHLIHYSYGVNSTEKGDLSSESTVSRIRTEHFPLTLESARPSHTSQYLCASSWGGINEQFFGPGTRLTVL.

V usage is TRBV10-3 and J usage is TRBJ2-3; D unresolved. V was pared by 3 bases and J by 8 bases, with 9 bases between. Germline V gives CDR1 ENHRY, CDR2 SYGVKD. The length of the CDR3 is 12 residues. The CDR3, as DNA: TGTGCCATCAGTGACCCGCCGGGTACGCAGTATTTT. Protein: CAISDPPGTQYF.

V and J are TRBV9 and TRBJ1-6; 8 bases map to TRBD1. There are 15 residues in the CDR3. Germline values: CDR1 SGDLS, CDR2 YYNGEE. V gave up 4 bases and J gave up 5 bases; unmatched junction bases: 5. This chain's CDR3 is CASSPRTGNNSPLHF. CDR3 coding DNA: TGTGCCAGCAGCCCCCGGACAGGGAATAATTCACCCCTCCACTTT.

The gene calls are TRBV6-2 or TRBV6-3 and TRBJ2-7; D is perhaps TRBD1 (6 bases). Germline-derived CDR1 and CDR2 are MNHEY and SVGEGT. This CDR3 region has 13 residues. V shed 5 bases and J shed 3 bases, with 11 bases lying between them. CDR3 residues: CASSMQGFYEQYF. CDR3 DNA: TGTGCCAGCAGTATGCAGGGGTTCTACGAGCAGTACTTC.

The chain employs TRBV7-3 and TRBJ1-1, with D perhaps matching TRBD1 (6 bases). The CDR3 has 15 residues. Germline values: CDR1 SGHTA, CDR2 FQGTGA. V was cut by 5 bases and J by 4 bases, with 17 bases left in between. CDR3 DNA: TGTGCCAGCAGCCCCTCACAGGGAACGGGCACTGAAGCTTTCTTT. This encodes CASSPSQGTGTEAFF.

This chain joins TRBV6-5 and TRBJ2-1, with D perhaps TRBD1 or TRBD2 (6 bases each). The CDR3 is 13 amino acids. V was cut by 6 bases and J by 7 bases, with 13 bases left in between. The germline V gene encodes CDR1 MNHEY and CDR2 SVGAGI. Here the CDR3 DNA reads TGTGCCAGCAGCGAGTCGGGGGCAAATGAGCAGTTCTTC. Protein: CASSESGANEQFF.

The chain carries TRBV18 and TRBJ1-5; D gene unclear. Per the germline V gene, CDR1 is KGHSH and CDR2 is LQKENI. V was shortened by 2 bases and J by 0 bases, with 14 bases between the two germline ends. The CDR3 contains 17 residues. Here the CDR3 reads CASSPDSEGISNQPQHF. The CDR3 bases are TGTGCCAGCTCACCAGATAGTGAAGGAATTAGCAATCAGCCCCAGCATTTT.

The chain couples TRBV7-9 to TRBJ1-5; D ambiguous. Trimming pared 5 bases from V and 3 bases from J, leaving 17 bases between. The CDR3 has 16 amino acids. Germline CDR1 SEHNR, CDR2 FQNEAQ (reference sequence). Here the CDR3 DNA reads TGTGCCAGCAGCCCCCGAACAGCTACTGACAATCAGCCCCAGCATTTT. Its protein product is CASSPRTATDNQPQHF.

Here the CDR3 reads CASSLWQGDEQYF. Written as DNA, the CDR3 is TGTGCCAGCAGTTTATGGCAGGGGGACGAGCAGTACTTC. The chain uses TRBV27 and TRBJ2-7, with TRBD1 identical over 7 bases. V shed 1 base and J 5 bases; nucleotides not matched to a gene: 2. Germline CDR1 is MNHEY and CDR2 is SMNVEV (reference sequence). This CDR3 is 13 amino acids long.

For the CDR3, the DNA is TGTGCCAGCAGTTTAGGACGGGTTAACGAGCAGTTCTTC. Translation: CASSLGRVNEQFF. V usage is TRBV27 and J usage is TRBJ2-1; no reliable D call. This CDR3 region has 13 residues. Germline V gene sequence: CDR1 MNHEY, CDR2 SMNVEV (reference sequence). V gave up 2 bases and J gave up 10 bases, with 12 bases separating them.

V gene TRBV30 combines with J gene TRBJ1-1, with D perhaps matching TRBD1 (5 bases). This CDR3 region has 13 residues. Trimming took 2 bases from V and 2 from J, leaving 9 bases between them. Germline V CDR1 and CDR2: GTSNPN, SVGIG (reference sequence). The CDR3: CAWSSGLNTEAFF. CDR3 DNA sequence: TGTGCCTGGAGTTCAGGGTTAAACACTGAAGCTTTCTTT. Variable domain in full (rest from reference TRBV30 and TRBJ1-1): SQTIHQWPATLVQPVGSPLSLECTVEGTSNPNLYWYRQAAGRGLQLLFYSVGIGQISSEVPQNLSASRPQDRQFILSSKKLLLSDSGFYLCAWSSGLNTEAFFGQGTRLTVV.

V and J are TRBV6-4 and TRBJ2-2; D is uncertain. V shed 3 bases and J shed 5 bases, with 10 bases lying between them. This CDR3 region has 14 residues. Per the germline V gene, CDR1 is MRHNA and CDR2 is SNTAGT. The CDR3 DNA reads TGTGCCAGCAGTGAGGGTTCGGAAACCGGGGAGCTGTTTTTT. It codes for CASSEGSETGELFF.

The rearrangement links TRBV28 to TRBJ2-6; the D gene is possibly TRBD2 (6 bases). The V end lost 4 bases, the J end lost 4 bases, and 14 bases lay between the germline ends. Germline V lookup: CDR1 MDHEN, CDR2 SYDVKM. There are 16 residues in the CDR3. Written as DNA, the CDR3 is TGTGCCAGCAGTTCTCCCGGGAGATCGGGGGCCAACGTCCTGACTTTC. Its protein product is CASSSPGRSGANVLTF.

V usage is TRBV19 and J usage is TRBJ1-5, with TRBD1 matching over 7 bases. Germline V gives CDR1 LNHDA, CDR2 SQIVND (reference sequence). J gave up 0 bases and V 7 bases, and 9 bases lay outside the gene matches. CDR3 length: 16 residues. The CDR3 DNA reads as TGTGCCAGTACCCAAGGGGGGACAGATAGCAATCAGCCCCAGCATTTT. Translating gives CASTQGGTDSNQPQHF.

This clone was counted between two and nine times. This sequence joins TRBV5-4 and TRBJ2-3; either TRBD1 or TRBD2 may fit D (5 bases each). The germline gives CDR1 SGHNT, CDR2 YYREEE (reference sequence). The CDR3 is 15 amino acids. V lost 4 bases and J lost 2, with 14 bases in between. The CDR3 coding sequence is TGTGCCAGCAGCCAGGGACCGCATAACACAGATACGCAGTATTTT. Its translation is CASSQGPHNTDTQYF.

The chain uses TRBV9 and TRBJ2-5; 7 nucleotides align to TRBD2. J gave up 0 bases and V 3 bases, and 8 bases lay outside the gene matches. CDR3 length equals 16 residues. The germline V gene encodes CDR1 SGDLS and CDR2 YYNGEE. CDR3 in DNA: TGTGCCAGCAGCGAGCTAACCGGGGGGTACCAAGAGACCCAGTACTTC. Its translation: CASSELTGGYQETQYF.

The table lists this clone with a few counts. Other DNA sequences in the sample encode the same CDR3. The chain carries TRBV7-2 and TRBJ2-7; 8 bases are a match to TRBD1. V gave up 5 bases and J gave up 4 bases; unmatched junction bases: 10. The CDR3 length is 15 residues. Germline V gene data show CDR1 as SGHTA and CDR2 as FQGNSA. CDR3 sequence: CASSPGTGGAYEQYF. The CDR3 bases are TGTGCCAGCAGCCCTGGGACAGGTGGAGCGTACGAGCAGTACTTC.

The V gene is TRBV19, the J gene TRBJ1-2, with D perhaps TRBD1 (5 bases). The germline V and J ends were trimmed by 3 bases and 8 bases, with 19 bases remaining between them. This CDR3 spans 15 amino acids. Germline CDR1 is LNHDA and CDR2 is SQIVND (reference sequence). CDR3 loop: CASSMEVGNRRGYTF. CDR3 nucleotides: TGTGCCAGTAGTATGGAGGTCGGGAACAGGAGGGGCTACACCTTC.

The chain is built from TRBV4-2 and TRBJ2-7; either TRBD1 or TRBD2 may fit D (5 bases each). From germline, CDR1 is LGHNA and CDR2 YNFKEQ. This CDR3 comprises 15 residues. The ends were cut back, 1 base at V and 2 bases at J, with 12 bases in the middle. This chain's CDR3 is CASSQASGSAYEQYF. For the CDR3, the DNA is TGTGCCAGCAGCCAAGCGTCAGGGAGCGCCTACGAGCAGTACTTC.